This T cell receptor beta chain was obtained from a study of post-analysis software for immune sequencing data. Study-level information: Patients had relapsing-remitting, secondary progressive or progressive-relapsing multiple sclerosis; some lacked subtype.

Study-wide results and caveats: Those samples that were prepared in the same batch co-clustered strongly by F measure. Among roughly five TRBV segments more frequent in patients than controls were TRBV5-6, TRBV5-1 and TRBV20-1. Controls showed significantly higher normalized Chao1 diversity than did multiple sclerosis patients.

This clonotype was seen a few times. The antigen remains unidentified. Sequencing libraries made from TCR beta cDNA carried unique molecular identifiers. Some 500,000 cDNA molecules were recovered from an input of roughly 0.85 to 10 million T cells. TCRdb reprocessed the PCR reads via MiXCR and lists one record per CDR3 protein. The table records approximately 360,000 distinct CDR3 sequences, around 33% of them present only once. The CDR3 has 14 residues. Trimming took off 6 bases at V and 0 bases at J, with 10 bases between the two ends. The receptor's source is a girl between 5 and 17 years old with multiple sclerosis. V is TRBV12-3 or TRBV12-4 and J is TRBJ2-3; D gene ambiguous. The sequencing input was blood. The DNA for the CDR3 is TGTGCCAGCAGCATCTTTCCTAGCACAGATACGCAGTATTTT. Translation: CASSIFPSTDTQYF.